This T cell receptor beta chain was documented in a study of cytomegalovirus exposure and HLA in healthy donors. Each donor's status was that of a healthy bone marrow donor. The PCR used 60 Vbeta and 13 Jbeta primers. Sequenced by immunoSEQ multiplex PCR; TCRdb stores in-frame clones only, minus some. The sample lists about 160,000 clones, around 77% seen once, with under 1.5% in the top ten. As concerns this clone: Its antigen is as yet unknown.

From germline, CDR1 is LNHNV and CDR2 YYDKDF (reference sequence). The CDR3 contains 14 residues. V lost 4 bases and J 7 bases, leaving 16 bases between the germline ends. Study-wide findings and caveats: Prior analysis indicated that the majority of TCR beta V segments exhibited productivity approximately 90% or approximately 30% of the time. At a 0.05 false discovery rate, a later analysis found around 17,000 TCR beta sequences to be associated with HLA alleles.

Sample: PBMCs. This TCR came from a man in his 60s in good health and CMV-seronegative. The rearrangement links TRBV15 to TRBJ1-2; tentatively, D is TRBD1 (5 bases). This chain's CDR3 is CATSIPRGRAGYTF. CDR3 nucleotide sequence: TGTGCCACCAGCATCCCTAGGGGCAGGGCTGGCTACACCTTC.